This TCR beta chain was profiled in a study of T cells in Graves' hyperthyroidism and ophthalmopathy. Study results and limitations: A median around 6.8 months before onset, the model predicted ophthalmopathy.

Disease duration under 2 months; hyperthyroidism patients were aged 18 to 65. RNA transcripts provided the source from which TCR beta CDR3 regions were amplified. TCR CDR3 regions were first amplified by RT-PCR with HTBI primers. TCRdb re-derived calls from the multiplex PCR reads in MiXCR, one entry per CDR3 protein. The sample has approximately 400,000 distinct CDR3 sequences, 19% seen once. This clonotype was counted many times. Its antigen is undetermined. CDR1 and CDR2 (germline): SGHTA, FQGNSA. This CDR3 has 15 amino acids. Trimming at V came to 4 bases and at J to 3 bases, leaving 4 bases not matched to a gene.

Sample: blood. This sequence was found in a woman aged 18-29 years with Graves' hyperthyroidism. The chain is built from TRBV7-2 and TRBJ2-5; 11 bases fit TRBD2. CDR3 nucleotide sequence: TGTGCCAGCAGCTCCTTACTAGCGGGGGAAGAGACCCAGTACTTC. It specifies CASSSLLAGEETQYF.